Listed below are T cell receptor beta chains from one sample, sequenced in a study of T cell responses to AZD1222 COVID-19 vaccine. The method was immunoSEQ multiplex PCR; TCRdb's version includes in-frame clones alone and lacks a portion of them. The data contain 75,000 to 90,000 clones, roughly 90% of them singletons. The source material was peripheral blood, sampled 28 days after the second AZD1222 dose. The receptors here all came from an adult who received the AZD1222 COVID-19 vaccine. Each CDR3 is given with its conserved first and last residue. A D gene is named only where the DNA matches it firmly. The size field is filled for only some rows; it gives once, few, many or a size class.

v_call	j_call	d_call	clone_size	cdr3_aa	cdr3_nt
TRBV27	TRBJ1-5	NA	NA	CASSAPYQPQHF	TGTGCCAGCAGCGCCCCCTATCAGCCCCAGCATTTT
TRBV10-3	TRBJ2-7	NA	NA	CAISERTDSYEQYF	TGTGCCATCAGTGAGCGGACAGACTCCTACGAGCAGTACTTC
TRBV6-5	TRBJ1-2	NA	NA	CASSYSGGPYGYTF	TGTGCCAGCAGTTACTCGGGTGGGCCCTATGGCTACACCTTC
TRBV6-6	TRBJ1-5	NA	NA	CASSSRGVGDQPQHF	TGTGCCAGCAGTTCCCGGGGGGTTGGGGATCAGCCCCAGCATTTT
TRBV11-2	TRBJ1-2	NA	NA	CASSLEGGAGGYTF	TGTGCCAGCAGCTTAGAAGGGGGGGCCGGGGGCTACACCTTC
TRBV15	TRBJ2-5	TRBD2	NA	CATSRDFSGLAGGARAQYF	TGTGCCACCAGCAGAGATTTTTCTGGACTAGCGGGGGGGGCGCGAGCCCAGTACTTC
TRBV14	TRBJ2-7	TRBD1	NA	CASSTAGGYEQYF	TGTGCCAGCAGCACGGCAGGGGGCTACGAGCAGTACTTC
TRBV6-5	TRBJ1-2	NA	NA	CASSYGQFYGYTF	TGTGCCAGCAGTTACGGACAGTTCTATGGCTACACCTTC
TRBV27	TRBJ2-1	NA	NA	CASSLSIDNEQFF	TGTGCCAGCAGTTTATCCATAGACAATGAGCAGTTCTTC
TRBV9	TRBJ2-3	NA	NA	CASTKSGQTRPDTQYF	TGTGCCAGCACCAAATCGGGCCAAACCCGCCCAGATACGCAGTATTTT
TRBV15	TRBJ1-4	NA	NA	CATSRDLRGGGLFF	TGTGCCACCAGCAGAGATCTACGAGGGGGTGGACTGTTTTTT
TRBV5-6	TRBJ1-2	TRBD1	NA	CASSLVGDRRERGYTF	TGTGCCAGCAGCTTGGTGGGGGACAGGAGAGAGAGGGGCTACACCTTC
TRBV2	TRBJ2-1	TRBD2	NA	CASSGGTDINEQFF	TGTGCCAGCAGCGGGGGGACGGATATCAATGAGCAGTTCTTC
TRBV19	TRBJ1-2	NA	NA	CASSIRGPSGYTF	TGTGCCAGTAGTATACGGGGGCCCAGCGGCTACACCTTC
TRBV7-3	TRBJ2-1	NA	NA	CASSLSGPKDEQFF	TGTGCCAGCAGCTTAAGCGGACCCAAGGATGAGCAGTTCTTC
TRBV6-4	TRBJ2-3	TRBD1	once	CASSTGAGGDTQYF	TGTGCCAGCAGTACAGGGGCGGGTGGAGATACGCAGTATTTT
TRBV6-5	TRBJ1-5	NA	NA	CASSREGTNQPQHF	TGTGCCAGCAGTCGAGAGGGTACCAATCAGCCCCAGCATTTT
TRBV18	TRBJ2-7	NA	NA	CASSPRTLGNEQYF	TGTGCCAGCTCACCACGGACCCTAGGCAACGAGCAGTACTTC
TRBV30	TRBJ1-1	NA	NA	CAWSATGNTEAFF	TGTGCCTGGAGTGCTACAGGGAACACTGAAGCTTTCTTT
TRBV7-9	TRBJ2-7	NA	NA	CASSPGGVSYEQYF	TGTGCCAGCAGCCCAGGTGGCGTCTCCTACGAGCAGTACTTC
TRBV4-1	TRBJ1-2	NA	NA	CASSQGEGILNYGYTF	TGCGCCAGCAGCCAAGGGGAGGGAATACTTAACTATGGCTACACCTTC
TRBV9	TRBJ2-1	TRBD2	NA	CASSAHSGGYNEQFF	TGTGCCAGCAGCGCCCATAGCGGGGGCTACAATGAGCAGTTCTTC
TRBV10-3	TRBJ2-3	TRBD2	NA	CAISAGERETDTQYF	TGTGCCATCAGCGCGGGGGAGCGGGAGACAGATACGCAGTATTTT
TRBV18	TRBJ2-1	TRBD2	once	CASSRLIAGGGYNEQFF	TGTGCCAGCTCACGACTCATAGCGGGAGGCGGCTACAATGAGCAGTTCTTC
TRBV5-1	TRBJ2-5	TRBD2	NA	CASSLALGGKETQYF	TGCGCCAGCAGCTTGGCCTTGGGGGGGAAAGAGACCCAGTACTTC
TRBV4-3	TRBJ1-1	TRBD1	NA	CASSQIRQGAEKTEAFF	TGCGCCAGCAGCCAAATCCGGCAGGGGGCTGAAAAGACTGAAGCTTTCTTT
TRBV7-9	TRBJ1-1	NA	NA	CASSLGPRTEAFF	TGTGCCAGCAGCCTCGGACCGAGGACTGAAGCTTTCTTT
TRBV5-1	TRBJ1-2	NA	NA	CASSPPNPVYGYTF	TGCGCCAGCAGCCCCCCGAATCCAGTCTATGGCTACACCTTC
TRBV24-1	TRBJ2-1	TRBD2	NA	CATSDPGLAGINYNEQFF	TGTGCCACCAGTGACCCGGGACTAGCGGGCATAAACTACAATGAGCAGTTCTTC
TRBV5-1	TRBJ1-1	NA	NA	CASSPTSQNTEAFF	TGCGCCAGCAGCCCGACAAGCCAGAACACTGAAGCTTTCTTT
TRBV7-9	TRBJ2-2	TRBD2	NA	CASRGSGSWTGELFF	TGTGCCAGCAGGGGTAGCGGGAGCTGGACCGGGGAGCTGTTTTTT
TRBV19	TRBJ2-5	NA	once	CASSIESQGSRETQYF	TGTGCCAGTAGTATAGAGAGTCAAGGGTCGAGGGAGACCCAGTACTTC
TRBV12-3/TRBV12-4	TRBJ1-2	NA	NA	CASSLSQVDGYTF	TGTGCCAGCAGTTTAAGTCAGGTTGACGGCTACACCTTC
TRBV30	TRBJ1-2	NA	NA	CAWSRSYGYTF	TGTGCCTGGAGTCGTAGCTATGGCTACACCTTC
TRBV7-7	TRBJ2-3	NA	NA	CASSPLGGLADTQYF	TGTGCCAGCAGCCCACTAGGCGGCCTAGCGGATACGCAGTATTTT
TRBV11-2	TRBJ1-1	NA	NA	CASSLDRGSGEAFF	TGTGCCAGCAGCTTAGATAGGGGGTCCGGTGAAGCTTTCTTT
TRBV3-1/TRBV3-2	TRBJ1-5	NA	NA	CASSQDPRQPQHF	TGTGCCAGCAGCCAAGATCCCAGACAGCCCCAGCATTTT
TRBV5-1	TRBJ1-1	TRBD1	NA	CASSLGVEGASNTEAFF	TGCGCCAGCAGCTTGGGGGTGGAGGGGGCTTCAAACACTGAAGCTTTCTTT
TRBV7-2	TRBJ1-1	TRBD1	NA	CASSTRQGLNTEAFF	TGTGCCAGCAGCACCCGACAGGGGTTGAACACTGAAGCTTTCTTT
TRBV5-1	TRBJ1-2	NA	NA	CASSINRDGYGYTF	TGCGCCAGCAGCATAAACAGGGATGGCTATGGCTACACCTTC
TRBV11-2	TRBJ1-4	NA	NA	CASSLRGAEAEKLFF	TGTGCCAGCAGCTTACGGGGGGCTGAGGCCGAAAAACTGTTTTTT
TRBV5-1	TRBJ1-1	NA	NA	CASSSEVSTEAFF	TGCGCCAGCAGCTCGGAGGTGAGCACTGAAGCTTTCTTT
TRBV6-1	TRBJ1-3	NA	NA	CASSEATPSSGNTIYF	TGTGCCAGCAGTGAAGCTACGCCCAGCTCTGGAAACACCATATATTTT
TRBV10-3	TRBJ1-3	NA	NA	CAIGRTHTAGNTIYF	TGTGCCATCGGCAGGACCCACACCGCTGGAAACACCATATATTTT
TRBV21-1	TRBJ2-5	NA	NA	CASSKWGDRGRFETQYF	TGTGCCAGCAGCAAATGGGGGGACAGGGGGCGTTTCGAGACCCAGTACTTC
TRBV7-9	TRBJ1-5	NA	NA	CASSLDGGMGNQPQHF	TGTGCCAGCAGCTTGGATGGGGGGATGGGCAATCAGCCCCAGCATTTT
TRBV19	TRBJ2-3	TRBD2	NA	CASGPGGGSTDTQYF	TGTGCCAGTGGCCCTGGGGGGGGGAGCACAGATACGCAGTATTTT
TRBV19	TRBJ2-1	NA	NA	CASSIWGTTPTMSQLFF	TGTGCCAGTAGTATATGGGGCACTACCCCTACAATGAGTCAGCTGTTCTTC
TRBV7-9	TRBJ2-5	NA	NA	CASTPGVGETQYF	TGTGCCAGCACGCCGGGAGTGGGTGAGACCCAGTACTTC
TRBV19	TRBJ1-2	NA	NA	CASSRRQPFYGYTF	TGTGCCAGTAGTCGGAGACAACCTTTCTATGGCTACACCTTC
TRBV18	TRBJ2-7	TRBD1	NA	CASSSTGGNSYEQYF	TGTGCCAGCTCGTCGACAGGGGGCAACTCCTACGAGCAGTACTTC
TRBV12-3/TRBV12-4	TRBJ1-1	NA	NA	CASSTGRNTEAFF	TGTGCCAGCAGTACAGGGCGAAACACTGAAGCTTTCTTT
TRBV27	TRBJ1-2	TRBD1	NA	CASSLIGTARSNYGYTF	TGTGCCAGCAGCCTAATCGGGACAGCGAGGTCTAACTATGGCTACACCTTC